Detailed here is one TCR beta chain. In germline, CDR1 is SGHAT, CDR2 FQNNGV. With 1 base removed from V and 1 base from J, the gap between germline ends came to 6 bases. This CDR3 region has 14 residues. This sample was included in a study of blood T cell repertoires in COVID-19. Study at large: The analysed material was cDNA or gDNA that came from T cells, B-cell-depleted T cells, or PBMCs.

Original processing methods: Amplifying reference gene primers gave estimates of nucleated cell counts. Only in-frame clones appear in the TCRdb table, and some are missing; sequencing was by immunoSEQ multiplex PCR. The V and J calls and the clone size are those of that table, but D and trimming were determined from the DNA. The table records tens of thousands of clones, roughly 76% of them present only once. The receptor was derived from a man older than 75 with COVID-19, enrolled during active disease. The sequenced material came from peripheral blood. This chain links TRBV11-2 with TRBJ2-3; no clear D gene. The CDR3 coding sequence is TGTGCCAGCAGCTTAGCTGCGGGCACAGATACGCAGTATTTT. Translation: CASSLAAGTDTQYF.